What follows are 12 T cell receptor beta chains derived from one specimen sequenced in a study of breast tumors, draining lymph nodes, adjacent tissues. The lymph nodes were axillary draining lymph nodes from breast cancer patients. Each CDR3 protein is one row after TCRdb ran MiXCR on the multiplex PCR reads. Counted here are roughly 80,000 distinct CDR3 sequences, 15% to 20% occurring once; the ten biggest clones make up about 2.4%. What was sequenced was axillary lymph node tissue. The source is a female donor with breast cancer. Some clones in this sample may be carry-over from other donors' samples.

CDR3: CASSLGSVGAGELFF. The CDR3 nucleotides are TGCGCCAGCAGCTTGGGGTCAGTGGGTGCCGGGGAGCTGTTTTTT. The chain recombines TRBV5-1 with TRBJ2-2; D is uncertain. This CDR3 has 15 residues. The germline V gene encodes CDR1 SGHRS and CDR2 YFSETQ. V shed 0 bases and J shed 6 bases, with 12 bases lying between them.

V is TRBV18 and J is TRBJ1-2, with TRBD1 as a possible D gene (6 bases). The CDR3 runs to 13 residues. V lost 1 base, J lost 3 bases, and 6 bases lay in between. Germline values: CDR1 KGHSH, CDR2 LQKENI. CDR3 sequence: CASSPRQDYGYTF. CDR3 nucleotide sequence: TGTGCCAGCTCACCACGACAGGACTATGGCTACACCTTC.

On this clonotype itself: This could be a read error, since a much larger clone is one nucleotide away. The J gene is TRBJ1-2, the V gene TRBV19; weak D call: TRBD1 (5 bases). Looked up from germline, CDR1 is LNHDA and CDR2 is SQIVND (reference sequence). The CDR3 consists of 14 residues. V lost 5 bases, J lost 7 bases, and 17 bases lay in between. DNA of the CDR3: TGTGCCAGTAGTCGAGCGGGGAGGGGTGGTGGCTACACCTTC. Its protein is CASSRAGRGGGYTF.

The V call is TRBV3-1, the J call TRBJ2-5; D may be TRBD2 (6 bases). CDR3 length: 16 amino acids. CDR1 LGHDT and CDR2 YNNKEL come from the germline V gene (reference sequence). V lost 1 base to trimming and J lost 5 bases, with 17 bases between them. The CDR3 reads CASSQGLTPSGETQYF. CDR3 nucleotide sequence: TGTGCCAGCAGCCAAGGATTGACACCGAGCGGGGAGACCCAGTACTTC.

This clonotype was detected a few times. The chain is built from TRBV18 and TRBJ2-3; D gene uncertain. Germline V CDR1 and CDR2: KGHSH, LQKENI. V was clipped by 0 bases and J by 2 bases, with 3 bases between them. CDR3 length equals 13 residues. The CDR3 nucleotides are TGTGCCAGCTCACCACCGAACACAGATACGCAGTATTTT. It translates to CASSPPNTDTQYF.

This clonotype came up once. A read error may explain this, as a much larger clone is one base away. The conserved closing phenylalanine or tryptophan is absent in this CDR3, likely reflecting a read error. The chain links TRBV12-3 or TRBV12-4 to TRBJ2-1, with 8 bases lining up with TRBD2. This CDR3 is built from 15 residues. V was clipped by 2 bases and J by 4 bases; unmatched bases: 4. The DNA of the CDR3 is TGTGCCAGCAGTTTAAGCGGGAGTTTTTACAATGAGCAGTTCCTC. It specifies CASSLSGSFYNEQFL.

Only one count was recorded for this clonotype. A much larger clone lies one base from this, so it may be a read error. The rearrangement links TRBV6-2 or TRBV6-3 to TRBJ1-2, with TRBD1 matching 8 bases. This CDR3 has 15 amino acids. Germline V gene lookup returns CDR1 MNHEY and CDR2 SVGEGT. This CDR3 is CACSYSQGANYGYTF. The CDR3 DNA reads as TGTGCCTGCAGTTACTCACAGGGGGCTAACTATGGCTACACCTTC.

This clonotype appeared a few times. V usage is TRBV28 and J usage is TRBJ2-7; 7 bases agree with TRBD1. J lost 9 bases, V lost 9 bases, and 14 bases had no gene match. From germline, CDR1 is MDHEN and CDR2 SYDVKM. The CDR3 covers 13 residues. The CDR3 coding sequence is TGTGCCAGTAAGGGACAGAGCCTTAGGAGGCAGTACTTC. It specifies CASKGQSLRRQYF.

This clonotype was seen many times. V is TRBV19 and J is TRBJ2-7, with 14 bases fitting TRBD2. Unmatched junction bases numbered 7, after V lost 5 bases and J lost 7 bases. CDR3 length: 15 residues. Germline V gene data show CDR1 as LNHDA and CDR2 as SQIVND (reference sequence). CDR3 region: CASSPGLAGVGEQYF. The CDR3, as DNA: TGTGCCAGTAGTCCGGGACTAGCGGGAGTTGGAGAGCAGTACTTC.

A note on this clonotype: A much bigger clone sits one base away, suggesting this may be a read error. The CDR3 carries no conserved terminal phenylalanine or tryptophan, so it likely arises from a read error. Because the CDR3's place on the DNA is in doubt, the DNA is left out and the CDR3 is given as listed by TCRdb. V gene TRBV12-5 combines with J gene TRBJ1-2; the table's D call, TRBD1, has no DNA check behind it. Germline V CDR1 and CDR2: LGHNT, FRNRAP. The CDR3 adds up to 12 amino acids, both ends counted. CDR3 protein: CASGSTTGAATL.

In its sample, this clonotype was seen many times. The rearrangement links TRBV6-6 to TRBJ1-4; TRBD1 aligns across 7 bases. There are 15 residues in the CDR3. Germline-derived CDR1 and CDR2 are MNHNY and SVGAGI (reference sequence). Germline trimming cut 7 bases from V and 2 bases from J; bases unmatched to any gene: 7. CDR3 DNA: TGTGCCAGCACTAAAGCAGGGGGTACTAATGAAAAACTGTTTTTT. This gives the protein CASTKAGGTNEKLFF.

This clonotype was detected a few times. The rearrangement joins TRBV6-2 or TRBV6-3 to TRBJ2-1, with 11 bases fitting TRBD2. The ends lost 8 bases at V and 7 bases at J; junction bases unmatched: 10. Germline CDR1 MNHEY, CDR2 SVGEGT. The CDR3 sequence is 15 residues long. The CDR3 sequence is CASWGLADPGNEQFF. CDR3 DNA sequence: TGTGCCAGCTGGGGACTAGCGGACCCCGGGAATGAGCAGTTCTTC.